The present T cell receptor beta chain was sequenced within a study of T cells after posttransplantation cyclophosphamide. Peripheral blood was collected from the related graft donor on the marrow donation day. Clones were sequenced by immunoSEQ multiplex PCR, and TCRdb holds only the in-frame ones, with some missing. The sample contains 23,000 or so clones, none occurring once; approximately 6.3% lies in the top ten. This clone has a count of ten or more. The antigen remains unidentified. Points from the study as a whole: Recipient CMV seropositivity and CMV reactivation strongly tracked TRB clonality. Tissue-infiltrating T cells from skin or gut overlapped little with blood T cells. Donor CD8+ memory clones often dominated recipient blood repertoires at later times.

Material for sequencing was PBMCs. This sequence was found in a woman aged 55-69 years in good health, CMV-negative, and a related stem cell transplant donor.

The DNA for the CDR3 is TGCGCCAGCAGCCAATCATGGCGGGAGGTTGACGAGCAGTACTTC. Translating it yields CASSQSWREVDEQYF. V gene TRBV4-1 combines with J gene TRBJ2-7; 8 nucleotides match TRBD2. The germline gives CDR1 MGHRA, CDR2 YSYEKL. CDR3 size: 15 residues. J was trimmed by 5 bases and V by 2 bases; bases with no gene match: 8.